The 29 T cell receptor beta chains in this list originate from one sample, sequenced in a study of Graves' ophthalmopathy and Graves' hyperthyroidism. RNA transcripts were the template, and TCR beta CDR3 regions were amplified from them. HTBI primers were used in a first-round RT-PCR, which preceded a second-round multiplex PCR. TCRdb used MiXCR to reprocess the multiplex PCR reads, holding one entry per CDR3 protein. The sample includes approximately 540,000 distinct CDR3 sequences, approximately 35% seen only once; the top ten take 4% to 5%. The specimen sequenced was peripheral blood or thyroid tissue (not recorded which). These receptors were collected from an adult man with Graves' hyperthyroidism.

The V call is TRBV29-1, the J call TRBJ1-2; a possible D gene is TRBD1 (6 bases). The V end lost 8 bases, the J end lost 2 bases, and 12 bases lay between the germline ends. This CDR3 comprises 12 residues. The germline V gene has CDR1 SQVTM and CDR2 ANQGSEA. CDR3 amino acids: CSWGHTNYGYTF. In DNA, the CDR3 is TGCAGCTGGGGACACACAAACTATGGCTACACCTTC.

This clonotype was counted ten times or more. In nucleotides, the CDR3 is TGTGCCAGCAGTGAGATATACGGGGCTTCACCCCTCCACTTT. Its protein is CASSEIYGASPLHF. The chain uses TRBV6-1 and TRBJ1-6, with D tentatively TRBD1 (5 bases). Germline CDR1 and CDR2: MNHNS and SASEGT. V lost 3 bases and J 9 bases, leaving 12 bases between the germline ends. The CDR3 has 14 residues.

The table lists this clonotype with many counts. The CDR3 bases are TGCAGTGCTAGGGGAGGGGCATCAGGAAACACCATATATTTT. It is translated as CSARGGASGNTIYF. The rearrangement joins TRBV20-1 to TRBJ1-3, with D possibly TRBD1 on 5 matching bases. The CDR3 covers 14 residues. Between the trimmed V and J ends, which lost 3 bases and 4 bases, there was a span of 13 bases. Germline loops: CDR1 DFQATT, CDR2 SNEGSKA (reference sequence).

This clonotype was picked up many times. This sequence joins TRBV2 and TRBJ1-6; 9 nucleotides agree with TRBD1. V dropped 10 bases and J dropped 9; count of bases not matched to a gene: 7. The CDR3 has 13 residues. Germline V CDR1 and CDR2: SNHLY, FYNNEI. The CDR3, as DNA: TGTGCCACGGGGGGGACAGGGAGTTCACCCCTCCACTTT. It encodes CATGGTGSSPLHF.

Turning to this clonotype: The conserved phenylalanine or tryptophan is not found at the CDR3 terminus, so this likely reflects a read error. The DNA is left out, because the CDR3 cannot be placed on it with certainty; the CDR3 is given as TCRdb lists it. This chain joins TRBV12-3 or TRBV12-4 and TRBJ1-6. From its first to its last residue, the CDR3 has 9 amino acids. The chain's CDR3 is CASSLLAGG.

The table lists this clonotype with many counts. The rearrangement links TRBV13 to TRBJ1-4; 9 bases align to TRBD1. Germline lookup yields CDR1 PRHDT and CDR2 FYEKMQ (reference sequence). Trimming removed 2 bases from V and 8 bases from J; junction bases left unmatched: 6. This CDR3 contains 15 residues. CDR3: CASSLRGQGREKLFF. The CDR3 DNA is TGTGCCAGCAGCTTAAGGGGACAGGGTCGAGAAAAACTGTTTTTT.

A single count supports this clonotype. The V call is TRBV5-4, the J call TRBJ2-3, with 7 bases aligning to TRBD2. V shed 5 bases, J shed 3 bases, and the junction held 12 bases outside the gene matches. Germline-derived CDR1 and CDR2 are SGHNT and YYREEE (reference sequence). The CDR3 length is 16 residues. Here the CDR3 DNA reads TGTGCCAGCAGAAGGGACTTCGGGGAGGGGACAGATACGCAGTATTTT. The encoded protein is CASRRDFGEGTDTQYF.

The V and J genes are TRBV7-8 and TRBJ2-5; D is unclear. V was clipped by 8 bases and J by 4 bases, with 11 bases between them. This CDR3 is 12 amino acids long. Germline CDR1 reads SGHVS; CDR2 reads FQNEAQ. CDR3 DNA sequence: TGTGCCAGCGTTAATAGAGGAGAGACCCAGTACTTC. It codes for CASVNRGETQYF.

This clonotype was detected many times. The rearrangement uses TRBV9 and TRBJ2-7, with 7 positions matching TRBD1. This CDR3 spans 15 amino acids. The trim removed 0 bases at V and 2 bases at J, leaving 5 bases unmatched. The germline gives CDR1 SGDLS, CDR2 YYNGEE. CDR3 loop: CASSVGQGSPYEQYF. CDR3 in DNA: TGTGCCAGCAGCGTAGGACAGGGAAGCCCCTACGAGCAGTACTTC.

J is TRBJ1-3 and V is TRBV28; possible D gene TRBD1, 5 bases. The germline V and J ends were trimmed by 6 bases and 0 bases, with 15 bases remaining between them. The CDR3 is 16 residues long. Per the germline V gene, CDR1 is MDHEN and CDR2 is SYDVKM. CDR3 DNA sequence: TGTGCCAGCAGCCCACCGGGACGGTTCTCTGGAAACACCATATATTTT. Residues: CASSPPGRFSGNTIYF.

This clonotype has a handful of counts. The genes are TRBV29-1 and TRBJ2-1; 13 bases are a match to TRBD2. V lost 4 bases and J lost 0; bases outside the gene matches: 3. This CDR3 spans 16 amino acids. Germline lookup yields CDR1 SQVTM and CDR2 ANQGSEA. Here the CDR3 reads CSVAGLAGASYNEQFF. CDR3 coding DNA: TGCAGCGTTGCTGGACTAGCGGGAGCCTCCTACAATGAGCAGTTCTTC.

The rearrangement links TRBV20-1 to TRBJ1-4, with D tentatively TRBD1 (6 bases). The V and J ends lost 0 bases and 8 bases respectively, with 16 bases between them. Germline loops: CDR1 DFQATT, CDR2 SNEGSKA (reference sequence). The length of the CDR3 is 15 residues. The CDR3 sequence is CSARDPGQTNEKLFF. In nucleotides, the CDR3 is TGCAGTGCTAGAGATCCCGGACAGACCAACGAAAAACTGTTTTTT.

This clonotype was recorded at least ten times. J is TRBJ2-5 and V is TRBV24-1; D is ambiguous. The V end lost 3 bases, the J end lost 5 bases, and 15 bases lay between the germline ends. CDR3 length: 15 residues. Germline-derived CDR1 and CDR2 are KGHDR and SFDVKD. CDR3 residues: CATSDRTGQVETQYF. The CDR3 DNA reads as TGTGCCACCAGTGATAGGACCGGTCAGGTCGAGACCCAGTACTTC.

This clonotype showed up just a few times. This sequence joins TRBV3-1 and TRBJ1-4; D unclear. Germline values: CDR1 LGHDT, CDR2 YNNKEL (reference sequence). The CDR3 extends over 12 amino acids. V was pared by 5 bases and J by 5 bases, with 6 bases between. Written as DNA, the CDR3 is TGTGCCAGCAGCGGCAGCAATGAAAAACTGTTTTTT. Encoded protein: CASSGSNEKLFF.

V usage is TRBV29-1 and J usage is TRBJ2-5; D possibly corresponds to TRBD1 (6 bases). The V and J ends lost 4 bases and 1 base respectively, with 10 bases between them. Germline CDR1 and CDR2: SQVTM and ANQGSEA. The CDR3 runs to 13 residues. CDR3 sequence reads: CSVGRGIQETQYF. The CDR3 DNA is TGCAGCGTTGGCAGGGGCATCCAAGAGACCCAGTACTTC. Full variable domain (outside the CDR3, taken from reference TRBV29-1 and TRBJ2-5): SAVISQKPSRDICQRGTSLTIQCQVDSQVTMMFWYRQQPGQSLTLIATANQGSEATYESGFVIDKFPISRPNLTFSTLTVSNMSPEDSSIYLCSVGRGIQETQYFGPGTRLLVL.

The chain employs TRBV20-1 and TRBJ1-5; 13 nucleotides align to TRBD2. Gene TRBJ2-3 matches the end of the DNA better, so the J call may be wrong. Germline assignment: CDR1 DFQATT and CDR2 SNEGSKA (reference sequence). There are 16 residues in the CDR3. The chain's CDR3 is CSARGLAGVESDTQYF. The CDR3 DNA is TGCAGTGCTCGAGGACTAGCGGGAGTAGAATCAGATACGCAGTATTTT.

J is TRBJ2-6 and V is TRBV5-5, with D perhaps TRBD2 (5 bases). The CDR3 totals 17 residues. CDR1 and CDR2 (germline): SGHKS, YYEKEE (reference sequence). V was clipped by 0 bases and J by 0 bases, with 10 bases between them. The CDR3 DNA reads as TGTGCCAGCAGCTTGGCAGCCGGGGACTCTGGGGCCAACGTCCTGACTTTC. Translated: CASSLAAGDSGANVLTF.

This clonotype was counted a few times. This may be a read error, as it is one base from a much larger clone. The chain employs TRBV7-9 and TRBJ1-3, with 8 bases lining up with TRBD1. Trimming removed 0 bases from V and 2 bases from J; junction bases left unmatched: 0. Germline lookup yields CDR1 SEHNR and CDR2 FQNEAQ (reference sequence). The CDR3 runs to 15 residues. This chain's CDR3 is CASSLATGAGNTIYF. CDR3 nucleotides: TGTGCCAGCAGCTTAGCGACAGGGGCTGGAAACACCATATATTTT.

The chain joins TRBV25-1 to TRBJ1-2, with TRBD1 matching 8 bases. Germline lookup yields CDR1 MGHDK and CDR2 SYGVNS. The CDR3 has 14 amino acids. V shed 6 bases, J shed 9 bases, and the junction held 12 bases outside the gene matches. CDR3 region: CASSVADRDARYTF. The CDR3 bases are TGTGCCAGCAGCGTAGCGGACAGGGACGCTCGCTACACCTTC.

The chain is built from TRBV12-3 or TRBV12-4 and TRBJ1-4; D is possibly TRBD1 (5 bases). Between the trimmed V and J ends, which lost 9 bases and 2 bases, there was a span of 22 bases. This CDR3 has 17 amino acids. The CDR3 reads CASSGRQGRLTNEKLFF. The CDR3 coding sequence is TGTGCCAGTTCTGGTAGGCAGGGAAGATTGACTAATGAAAAACTGTTTTTT.

This chain uses TRBV10-1 with TRBJ2-7; D is ambiguous. The length of the CDR3 is 13 residues. Germline CDR1 is WNHNN and CDR2 is SYGVQD (reference sequence). Trimming shortened V by 3 bases and J by 7 bases, and 13 bases separated the two germline ends. The CDR3 bases are TGCGCCAGCAGTGACAAGTTGTACAATGAGCAGTACTTC. Encoded protein: CASSDKLYNEQYF.

The chain carries TRBV7-9 and TRBJ1-3; no clear D. The germline gives CDR1 SEHNR, CDR2 FQNEAQ (reference sequence). The CDR3 extends over 16 amino acids. The V gene lost 5 bases and the J gene lost 0 bases, with 14 bases spanning the gap. CDR3 DNA: TGTGCCAGCAGCCAAGAAGGCAGCTTCTCTGGAAACACCATATATTTT. Its protein is CASSQEGSFSGNTIYF.

This clonotype was detected a few times. The chain uses TRBV6-1 and TRBJ1-5; D gene unclear. V was clipped by 5 bases and J by 3 bases, with 17 bases between them. Germline lookup yields CDR1 MNHNS and CDR2 SASEGT. The CDR3 consists of 16 residues. CDR3 protein: CASSYPNKPINQPQHF. In DNA form, the CDR3 reads TGTGCCAGCAGTTACCCCAACAAGCCTATCAATCAGCCCCAGCATTTT.

The chain couples TRBV20-1 to TRBJ2-1; 9 bases fit TRBD1. CDR3 length: 15 amino acids. The germline CDR1 and CDR2 sequences are DFQATT and SNEGSKA (reference sequence). V was pared by 0 bases and J by 5 bases, with 5 bases of the junction left unmatched. For the CDR3, the DNA is TGCAGTGCTAGAGATGGGACAGGGCTCGACAATGAGCAGTTCTTC. It specifies CSARDGTGLDNEQFF.

This clonotype has at least ten counts. The chain carries TRBV7-9 and TRBJ1-6; no clear D. Trimming cost V 4 bases and J 7 bases, with 5 bases left between them. Looked up from germline, CDR1 is SEHNR and CDR2 is FQNEAQ (reference sequence). This CDR3 comprises 12 residues. The CDR3 nucleotides read TGTGCCAGCAGCTCCCAGAATTCACCCCTCCACTTT. It encodes CASSSQNSPLHF.

This clonotype was picked up many times. The J gene is TRBJ1-5, the V gene TRBV24-1; the D is unclear. The CDR3 is made up of 13 amino acids. Trimming removed 5 bases from V and 6 bases from J, with 10 bases in between. Germline V CDR1 and CDR2: KGHDR, SFDVKD. The CDR3, as DNA: TGTGCCACCAGTGCGGTAGGTTCTCAGCCCCAGCATTTT. Translation: CATSAVGSQPQHF.

The sample holds many counts of this clonotype. J is TRBJ2-5 and V is TRBV10-3, with 11 nucleotides matching TRBD2. The length of the CDR3 is 13 residues. Germline V gives CDR1 ENHRY, CDR2 SYGVKD. Trimming at V came to 4 bases and at J to 5 bases, leaving 0 bases not matched to a gene. The CDR3 DNA is TGTGCCATCAGTGCTAGCGGGAGGGAGACCCAGTACTTC. Its translation: CAISASGRETQYF.

The chain combines TRBV12-3 or TRBV12-4 with TRBJ1-4; no definite D call. V was shortened by 4 bases and J by 6 bases, with 12 bases between the two germline ends. The CDR3 contains 14 residues. Here the CDR3 DNA reads TGTGCCAGCAGTTATTCGGGAACGCATGAAAAACTGTTTTTT. It codes for CASSYSGTHEKLFF.

This clonotype was seen ten or more times. The chain has TRBV28 and TRBJ1-2; D call uncertain. Trimming took off 2 bases at V and 3 bases at J, with 13 bases between the two ends. From germline, CDR1 is MDHEN and CDR2 SYDVKM. The CDR3 contains 15 residues. The CDR3 loop reads CASSLGGGKDYGYTF. The CDR3 DNA reads as TGTGCCAGCAGTTTAGGAGGAGGGAAGGACTATGGCTACACCTTC.